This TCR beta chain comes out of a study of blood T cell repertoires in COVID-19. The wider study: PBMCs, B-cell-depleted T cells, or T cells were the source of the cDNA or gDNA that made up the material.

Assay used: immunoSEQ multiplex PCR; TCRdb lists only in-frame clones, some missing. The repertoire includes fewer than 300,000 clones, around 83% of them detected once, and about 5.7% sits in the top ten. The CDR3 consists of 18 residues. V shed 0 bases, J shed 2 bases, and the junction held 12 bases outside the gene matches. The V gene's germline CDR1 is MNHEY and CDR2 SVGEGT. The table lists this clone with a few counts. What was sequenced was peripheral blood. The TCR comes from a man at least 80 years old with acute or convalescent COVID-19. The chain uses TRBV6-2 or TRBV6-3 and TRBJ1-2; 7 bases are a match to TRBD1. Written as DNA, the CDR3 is TGTGCCAGCAGTTACTCAGAGGGGGCGAAGATCCCCAACTATGGCTACACCTTC. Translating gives CASSYSEGAKIPNYGYTF.